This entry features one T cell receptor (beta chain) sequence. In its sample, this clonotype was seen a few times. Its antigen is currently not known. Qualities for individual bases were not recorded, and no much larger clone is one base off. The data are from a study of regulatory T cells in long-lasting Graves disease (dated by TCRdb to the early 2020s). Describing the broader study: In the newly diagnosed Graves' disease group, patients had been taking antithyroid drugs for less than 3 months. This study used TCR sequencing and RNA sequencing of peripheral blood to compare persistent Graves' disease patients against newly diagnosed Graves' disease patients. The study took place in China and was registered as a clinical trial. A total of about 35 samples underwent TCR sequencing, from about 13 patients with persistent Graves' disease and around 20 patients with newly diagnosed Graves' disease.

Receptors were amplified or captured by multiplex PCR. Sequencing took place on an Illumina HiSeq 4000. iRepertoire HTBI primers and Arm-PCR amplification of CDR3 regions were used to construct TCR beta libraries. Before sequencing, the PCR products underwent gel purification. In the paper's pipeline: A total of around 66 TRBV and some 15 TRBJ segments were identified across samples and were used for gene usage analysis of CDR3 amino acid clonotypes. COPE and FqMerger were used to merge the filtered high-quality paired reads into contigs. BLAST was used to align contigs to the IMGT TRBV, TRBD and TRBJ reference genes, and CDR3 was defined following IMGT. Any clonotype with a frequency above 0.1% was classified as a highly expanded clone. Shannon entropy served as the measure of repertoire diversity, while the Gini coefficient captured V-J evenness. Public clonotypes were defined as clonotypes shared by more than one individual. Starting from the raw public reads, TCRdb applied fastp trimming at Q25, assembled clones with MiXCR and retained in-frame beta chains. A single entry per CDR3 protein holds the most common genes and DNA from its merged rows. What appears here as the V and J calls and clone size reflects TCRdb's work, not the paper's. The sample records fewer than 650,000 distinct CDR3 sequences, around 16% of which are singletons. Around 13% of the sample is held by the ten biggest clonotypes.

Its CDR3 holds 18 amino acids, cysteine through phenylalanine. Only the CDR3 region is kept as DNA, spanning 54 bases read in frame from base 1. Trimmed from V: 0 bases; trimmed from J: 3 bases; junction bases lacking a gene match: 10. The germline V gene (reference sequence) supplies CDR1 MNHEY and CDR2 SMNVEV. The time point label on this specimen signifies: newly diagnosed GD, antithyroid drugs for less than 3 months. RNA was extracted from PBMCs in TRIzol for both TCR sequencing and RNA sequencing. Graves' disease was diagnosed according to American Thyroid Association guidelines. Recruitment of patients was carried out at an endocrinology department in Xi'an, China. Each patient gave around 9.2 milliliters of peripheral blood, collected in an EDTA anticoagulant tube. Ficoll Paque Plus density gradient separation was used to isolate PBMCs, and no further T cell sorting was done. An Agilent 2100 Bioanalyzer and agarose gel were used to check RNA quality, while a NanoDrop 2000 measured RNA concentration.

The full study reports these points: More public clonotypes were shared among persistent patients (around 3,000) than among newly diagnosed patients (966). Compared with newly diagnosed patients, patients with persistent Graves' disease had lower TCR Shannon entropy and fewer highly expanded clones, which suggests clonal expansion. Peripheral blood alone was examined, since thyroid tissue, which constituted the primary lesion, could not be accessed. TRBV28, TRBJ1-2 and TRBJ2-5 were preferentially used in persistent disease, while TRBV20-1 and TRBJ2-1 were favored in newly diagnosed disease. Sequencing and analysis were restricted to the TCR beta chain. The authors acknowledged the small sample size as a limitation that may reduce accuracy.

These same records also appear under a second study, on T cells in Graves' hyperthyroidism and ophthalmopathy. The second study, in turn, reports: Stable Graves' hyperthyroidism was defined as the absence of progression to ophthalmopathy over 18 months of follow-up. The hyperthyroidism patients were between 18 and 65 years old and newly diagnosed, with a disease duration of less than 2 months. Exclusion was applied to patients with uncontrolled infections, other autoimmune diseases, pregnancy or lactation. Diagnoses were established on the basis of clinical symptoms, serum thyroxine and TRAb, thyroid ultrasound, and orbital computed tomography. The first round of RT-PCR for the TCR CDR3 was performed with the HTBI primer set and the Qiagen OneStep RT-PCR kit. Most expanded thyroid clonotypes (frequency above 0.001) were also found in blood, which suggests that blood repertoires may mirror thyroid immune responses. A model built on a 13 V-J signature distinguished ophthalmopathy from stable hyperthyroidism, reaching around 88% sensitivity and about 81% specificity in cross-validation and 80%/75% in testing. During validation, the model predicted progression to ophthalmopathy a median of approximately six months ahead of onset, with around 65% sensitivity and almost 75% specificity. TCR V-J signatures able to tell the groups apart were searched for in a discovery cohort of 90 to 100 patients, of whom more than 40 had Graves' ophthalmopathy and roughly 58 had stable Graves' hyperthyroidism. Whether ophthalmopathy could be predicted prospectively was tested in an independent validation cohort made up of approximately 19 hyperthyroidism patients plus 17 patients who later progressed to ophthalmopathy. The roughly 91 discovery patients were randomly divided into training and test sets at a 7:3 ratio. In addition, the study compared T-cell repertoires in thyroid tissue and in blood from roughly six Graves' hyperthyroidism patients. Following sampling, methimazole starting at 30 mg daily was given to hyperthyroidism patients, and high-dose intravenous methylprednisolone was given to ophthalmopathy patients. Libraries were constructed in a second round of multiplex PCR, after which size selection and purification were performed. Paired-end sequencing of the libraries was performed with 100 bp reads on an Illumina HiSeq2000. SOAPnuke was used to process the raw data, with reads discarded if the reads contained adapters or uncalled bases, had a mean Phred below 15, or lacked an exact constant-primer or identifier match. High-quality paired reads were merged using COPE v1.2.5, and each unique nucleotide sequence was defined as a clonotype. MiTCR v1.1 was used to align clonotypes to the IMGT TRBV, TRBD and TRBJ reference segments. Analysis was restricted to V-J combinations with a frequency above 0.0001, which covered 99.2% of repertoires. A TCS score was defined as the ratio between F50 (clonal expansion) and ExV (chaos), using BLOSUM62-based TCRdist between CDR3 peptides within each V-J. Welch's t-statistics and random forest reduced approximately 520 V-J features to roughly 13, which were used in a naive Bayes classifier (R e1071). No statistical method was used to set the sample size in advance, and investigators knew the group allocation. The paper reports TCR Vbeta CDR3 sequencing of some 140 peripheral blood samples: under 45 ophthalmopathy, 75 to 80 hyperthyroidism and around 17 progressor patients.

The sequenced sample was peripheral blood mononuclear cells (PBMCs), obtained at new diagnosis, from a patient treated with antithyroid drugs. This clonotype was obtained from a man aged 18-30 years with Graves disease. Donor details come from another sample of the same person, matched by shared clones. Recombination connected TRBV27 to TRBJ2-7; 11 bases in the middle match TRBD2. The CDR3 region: CASSLSSVKLAGVYEQYF. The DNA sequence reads TGTGCCAGCAGTTTATCTTCAGTGAAACTAGCGGGAGTCTACGAGCAGTACTTC.